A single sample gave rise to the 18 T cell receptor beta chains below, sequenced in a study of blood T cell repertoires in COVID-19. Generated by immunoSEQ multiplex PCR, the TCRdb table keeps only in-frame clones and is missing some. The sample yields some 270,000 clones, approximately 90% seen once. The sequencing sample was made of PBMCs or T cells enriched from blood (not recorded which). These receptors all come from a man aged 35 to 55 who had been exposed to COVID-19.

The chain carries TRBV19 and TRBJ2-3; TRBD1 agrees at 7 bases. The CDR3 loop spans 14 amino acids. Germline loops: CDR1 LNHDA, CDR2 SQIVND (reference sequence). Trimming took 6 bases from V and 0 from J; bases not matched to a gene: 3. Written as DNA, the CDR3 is TGTGCCAGTAGGACGACAGGGAGCACAGATACGCAGTATTTT. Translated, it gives CASRTTGSTDTQYF.

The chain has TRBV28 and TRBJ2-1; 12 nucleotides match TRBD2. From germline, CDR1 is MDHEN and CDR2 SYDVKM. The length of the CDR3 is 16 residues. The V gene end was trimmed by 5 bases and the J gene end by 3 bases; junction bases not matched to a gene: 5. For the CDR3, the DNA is TGTGCCAGCAGTCCCGAACTAGCGGGAGGCTACAATGAGCAGTTCTTC. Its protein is CASSPELAGGYNEQFF.

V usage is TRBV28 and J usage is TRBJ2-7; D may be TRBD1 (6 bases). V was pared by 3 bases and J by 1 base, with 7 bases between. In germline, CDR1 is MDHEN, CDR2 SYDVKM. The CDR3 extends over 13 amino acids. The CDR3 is CASSFQGSYEQYF. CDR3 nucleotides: TGTGCCAGCAGTTTTCAGGGGTCCTACGAGCAGTACTTC.

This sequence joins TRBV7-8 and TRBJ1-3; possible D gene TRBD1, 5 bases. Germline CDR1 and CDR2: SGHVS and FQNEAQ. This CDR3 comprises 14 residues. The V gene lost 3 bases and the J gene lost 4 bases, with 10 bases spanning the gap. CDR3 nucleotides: TGTGCCAGCAGCTTGGGGACTTGGGGAAACACCATATATTTT. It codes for CASSLGTWGNTIYF.

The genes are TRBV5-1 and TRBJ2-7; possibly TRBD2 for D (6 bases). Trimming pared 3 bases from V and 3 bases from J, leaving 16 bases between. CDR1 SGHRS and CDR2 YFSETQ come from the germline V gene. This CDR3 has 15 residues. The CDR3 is CASSSGGVGGYEQYF. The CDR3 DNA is TGCGCCAGCAGCTCCGGGGGAGTCGGCGGCTACGAGCAGTACTTC.

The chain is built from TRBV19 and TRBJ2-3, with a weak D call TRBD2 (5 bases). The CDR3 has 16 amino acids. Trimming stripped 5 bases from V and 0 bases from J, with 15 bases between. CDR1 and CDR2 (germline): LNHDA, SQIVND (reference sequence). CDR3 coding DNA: TGTGCCAGTAGTCCCGGACTCTTGATCAGCACAGATACGCAGTATTTT. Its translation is CASSPGLLISTDTQYF.

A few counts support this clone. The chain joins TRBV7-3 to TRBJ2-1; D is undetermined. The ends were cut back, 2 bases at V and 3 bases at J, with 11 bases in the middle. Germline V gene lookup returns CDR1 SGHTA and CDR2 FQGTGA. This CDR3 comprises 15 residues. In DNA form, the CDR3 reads TGTGCCAGCAGCTTAGACACAAGTGGCTACAATGAGCAGTTCTTC. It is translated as CASSLDTSGYNEQFF.

CDR3 in DNA: TGCGCCAGCAGCCAGGACGGGGACAGGGTGAATGGCTACACCTTC. The encoded protein is CASSQDGDRVNGYTF. The chain has TRBV4-3 and TRBJ1-2; TRBD1 aligns across 9 bases. V trimming: 3 bases; J trimming: 6 bases; junction bases outside the gene matches: 8. Germline V gene sequence: CDR1 LGHNA, CDR2 YSLEER. The CDR3 extends over 15 amino acids.

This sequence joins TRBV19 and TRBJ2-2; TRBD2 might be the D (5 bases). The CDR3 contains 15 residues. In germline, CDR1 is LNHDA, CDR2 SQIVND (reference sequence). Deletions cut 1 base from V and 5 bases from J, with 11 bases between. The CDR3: CASSIVGVLTGELFF. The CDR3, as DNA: TGTGCCAGTAGTATAGTCGGGGTATTGACCGGGGAGCTGTTTTTT.

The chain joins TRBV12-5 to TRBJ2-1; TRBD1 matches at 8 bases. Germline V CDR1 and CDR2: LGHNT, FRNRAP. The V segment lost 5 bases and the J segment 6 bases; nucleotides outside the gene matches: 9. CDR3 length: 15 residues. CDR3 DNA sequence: TGTGCTAGTGGTCCCGGACAGGGAATCGCCAATGAGCAGTTCTTC. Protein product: CASGPGQGIANEQFF. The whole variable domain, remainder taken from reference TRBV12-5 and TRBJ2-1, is DARVTQTPRHKVTEMGQEVTMRCQPILGHNTVFWYRQTMMQGLELLAYFRNRAPLDDSGMPKDRFSAEMPDATLATLKIQPSEPRDSAVYFCASGPGQGIANEQFFGPGTRLTVL.

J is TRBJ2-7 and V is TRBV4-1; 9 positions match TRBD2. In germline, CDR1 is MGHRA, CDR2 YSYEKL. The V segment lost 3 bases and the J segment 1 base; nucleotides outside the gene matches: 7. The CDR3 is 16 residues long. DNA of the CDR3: TGCGCCAGCAGCCATCTCGGACTAGCGACATCCTACGAGCAGTACTTC. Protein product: CASSHLGLATSYEQYF.

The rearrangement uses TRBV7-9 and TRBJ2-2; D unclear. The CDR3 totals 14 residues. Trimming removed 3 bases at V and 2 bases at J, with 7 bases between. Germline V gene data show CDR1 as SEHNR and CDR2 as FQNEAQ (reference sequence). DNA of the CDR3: TGTGCCAGCAGCTTTACTACAAACACCGGGGAGCTGTTTTTT. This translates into CASSFTTNTGELFF. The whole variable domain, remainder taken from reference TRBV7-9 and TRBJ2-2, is DTGVSQNPRHKITKRGQNVTFRCDPISEHNRLYWYRQTLGQGPEFLTYFQNEAQLEKSRLLSDRFSAERPKGSFSTLEIQRTEQGDSAMYLCASSFTTNTGELFFGEGSRLTVL.

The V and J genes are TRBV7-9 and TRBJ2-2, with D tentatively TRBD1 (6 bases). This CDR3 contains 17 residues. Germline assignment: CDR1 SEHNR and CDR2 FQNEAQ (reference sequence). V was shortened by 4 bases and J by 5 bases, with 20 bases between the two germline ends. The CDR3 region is CASSSQLIGGKTGELFF. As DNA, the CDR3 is TGTGCCAGCAGCTCCCAACTAATAGGGGGTAAAACCGGGGAGCTGTTTTTT. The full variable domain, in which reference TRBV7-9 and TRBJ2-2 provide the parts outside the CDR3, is DTGVSQNPRHKITKRGQNVTFRCDPISEHNRLYWYRQTLGQGPEFLTYFQNEAQLEKSRLLSDRFSAERPKGSFSTLEIQRTEQGDSAMYLCASSSQLIGGKTGELFFGEGSRLTVL.

This chain's CDR3 is CASSFSSRAYEQYF. Here the CDR3 DNA reads TGTGCCAGCAGCTTTAGCAGTAGAGCCTACGAGCAGTACTTC. This chain uses TRBV7-9 with TRBJ2-7; D is undetermined. V shed 3 bases and J shed 2 bases, with 11 bases lying between them. CDR3 length: 14 residues. Germline V lookup: CDR1 SEHNR, CDR2 FQNEAQ (reference sequence).

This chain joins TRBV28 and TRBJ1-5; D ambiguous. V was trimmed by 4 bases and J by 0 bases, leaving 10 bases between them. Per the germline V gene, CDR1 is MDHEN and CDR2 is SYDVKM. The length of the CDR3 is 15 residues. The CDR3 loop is CASSSGSYSNQPQHF. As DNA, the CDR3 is TGTGCCAGCAGTTCCGGGTCTTATAGCAATCAGCCCCAGCATTTT.

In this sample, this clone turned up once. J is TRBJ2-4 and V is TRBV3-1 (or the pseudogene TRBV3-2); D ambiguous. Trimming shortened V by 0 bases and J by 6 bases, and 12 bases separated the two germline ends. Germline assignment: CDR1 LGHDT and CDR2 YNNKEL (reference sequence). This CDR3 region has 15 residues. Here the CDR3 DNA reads TGTGCCAGCAGCCAAGATAGGCGGAAATTAAACATTCAGTACTTC. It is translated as CASSQDRRKLNIQYF.

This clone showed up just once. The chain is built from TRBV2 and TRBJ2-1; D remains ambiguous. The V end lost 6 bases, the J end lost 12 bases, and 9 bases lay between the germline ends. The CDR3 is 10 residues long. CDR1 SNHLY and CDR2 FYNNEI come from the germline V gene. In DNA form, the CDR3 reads TGTGCCAGCAGGAACGGTCGGCAGTTCTTC. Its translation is CASRNGRQFF.

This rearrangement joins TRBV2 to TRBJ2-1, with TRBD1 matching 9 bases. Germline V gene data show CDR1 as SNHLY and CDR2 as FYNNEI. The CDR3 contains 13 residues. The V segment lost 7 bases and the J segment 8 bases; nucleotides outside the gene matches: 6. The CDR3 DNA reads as TGTGCCAGCACTGGGGACAGGGCGGATGAGCAGTTCTTC. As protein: CASTGDRADEQFF.